These 25 T cell receptor beta chains originate from one sample sequenced in a study of cytomegalovirus exposure and HLA in healthy donors (dated by TCRdb to the late 2010s). The protocol used for the library was the immunoSEQ multiplex PCR assay. For the multiplex PCR, a mixture combining 60 forward primers for TCR Vbeta segments and 13 reverse primers for TCR Jbeta segments was used. Not all clones reach the TCRdb copy of this immuneACCESS table, which keeps in-frame sequences only. Checked studies attribute under half of the gap to unresolved V genes and leave the rest unexplained. The sample profile shows 130,000 to 150,000 clones; roughly three quarters of them were found once. The ten most abundant clones make up roughly 0.87% of the sample. The source material was PBMCs. The receptors come from a man between 18 and 35 years old in good health and CMV-seronegative.

This chain joins TRBV11-2 and TRBJ1-6, with 9 bases lining up with TRBD1. The CDR3 covers 15 residues. J was trimmed by 7 bases and V by 1 base; bases with no gene match: 2. The germline CDR1 and CDR2 sequences are SGHAT and FQNNGV. The CDR3 spells CASSLVGQGNSPLHF. The CDR3 coding sequence is TGTGCCAGCAGCTTAGTGGGACAGGGAAATTCACCCCTCCACTTT.

The V and J genes are TRBV5-5 and TRBJ2-7; D gene unclear. Germline V gene lookup returns CDR1 SGHKS and CDR2 YYEKEE (reference sequence). The CDR3 runs 14 residues. V lost 2 bases to trimming and J lost 0 bases, with 9 bases between them. CDR3 sequence: CASSFFQNSYEQYF. CDR3 bases: TGTGCCAGCAGCTTTTTCCAGAACTCCTACGAGCAGTACTTC.

The rearrangement uses TRBV19 and TRBJ2-3, with a weak D call TRBD1 (5 bases). CDR3 length: 16 amino acids. The V and J ends lost 3 bases and 3 bases respectively, with 16 bases between them. Germline CDR1 is LNHDA and CDR2 is SQIVND (reference sequence). The DNA for the CDR3 is TGTGCCAGTAGTATGAGGCCAGGGAAGTCAACAGATACGCAGTATTTT. Translated: CASSMRPGKSTDTQYF.

The gene calls are TRBV18 and TRBJ2-3, with D uncertain. The CDR3 sequence is 13 residues long. Germline CDR1 reads KGHSH; CDR2 reads LQKENI. V lost 3 bases and J lost 0, with 4 bases in between. CDR3: CASSPSSTDTQYF. The CDR3 DNA sequence: TGTGCCAGCTCACCCTCTAGCACAGATACGCAGTATTTT. Combining the CDR3 with reference TRBV18 and TRBJ2-3 gives the whole variable domain NAGVMQNPRHLVRRRGQEARLRCSPMKGHSHVYWYRQLPEEGLKFMVYLQKENIIDESGMPKERFSAEFPKEGPSILRIQQVVRGDSAAYFCASSPSSTDTQYFGPGTRLTVL.

A single count supports this clone. The chain uses TRBV6-1 and TRBJ1-2; a weak D match, TRBD1 (6 bases). The CDR3 is 15 residues long. Germline assignment: CDR1 MNHNS and CDR2 SASEGT. The V end was cut by 0 bases, the J end by 2 bases, with 10 bases between. CDR3 sequence: CASSEAGQGNYGYTF. The CDR3 bases are TGTGCCAGCAGTGAAGCCGGGCAGGGGAACTATGGCTACACCTTC.

A single count supports this clone. This chain uses TRBV27 with TRBJ2-6, with D possibly matching TRBD1 (6 bases). This CDR3 contains 15 residues. V lost 9 bases and J lost 0, with 12 bases in between. CDR1 is MNHEY and CDR2 is SMNVEV in the germline V gene (reference sequence). In nucleotides, the CDR3 is TGTGCCAGTACACAGGGAAGCTCTGGGGCCAACGTCCTGACTTTC. Protein sequence: CASTQGSSGANVLTF.

V gene TRBV7-4 combines with J gene TRBJ2-1, with D hard to call. Deletions cut 5 bases from V and 0 bases from J, with 20 bases between. Germline CDR1 SGHVT, CDR2 SQSDAQ. This CDR3 has 18 amino acids. This CDR3 reads CASSRGDRGQSSYNEQFF. The CDR3 DNA sequence: TGTGCCAGCAGCCGCGGTGATCGCGGCCAGAGCTCCTACAATGAGCAGTTCTTC.

The chain couples TRBV5-8 to TRBJ2-1; unclear D gene. Trimming removed 1 base at V and 0 bases at J, with 8 bases between. CDR3 length: 15 residues. Germline CDR1 and CDR2: SGHTS and YDEGEE. CDR3 sequence reads: CASSLTVSSYNEQFF. DNA for the CDR3: TGTGCCAGCAGCTTGACGGTAAGCTCCTACAATGAGCAGTTCTTC.

The chain carries TRBV11-1 and TRBJ1-2, with no clear D. Germline CDR1 SGHAT, CDR2 FQDESV (reference sequence). The CDR3 contains 12 residues. Trimming removed 5 bases at V and 2 bases at J, with 6 bases between. The CDR3 spells CASSSENYGYTF. The DNA for the CDR3 is TGTGCCAGCAGCAGCGAAAACTATGGCTACACCTTC.

The table lists this clone with a few counts. V is TRBV6-5 and J is TRBJ2-7; 7 positions agree with TRBD1. Germline values: CDR1 MNHEY, CDR2 SVGAGI. The junction had 9 bases not matched to a gene; V was cut back by 4 bases and J by 0 bases. The CDR3 is 16 amino acids. CDR3 amino acids: CASSFRGTVGSYEQYF. CDR3 coding DNA: TGTGCCAGCAGTTTCCGTGGGACAGTTGGCTCCTACGAGCAGTACTTC.

This rearrangement joins TRBV2 to TRBJ1-6, with TRBD1 matching 8 bases. After removal of 2 bases from V and 4 bases from J, the junction contained 4 bases not matched to a gene. Per the germline V gene, CDR1 is SNHLY and CDR2 is FYNNEI. This CDR3 has 16 amino acids. DNA of the CDR3: TGTGCCAGCAGTGAACAGGGGGCCCGATATAATTCACCCCTCCACTTT. Translation gives CASSEQGARYNSPLHF.

The V call is TRBV7-2, the J call TRBJ1-2, with 8 bases identical to TRBD1. The CDR3 extends over 16 amino acids. Per the germline V gene, CDR1 is SGHTA and CDR2 is FQGNSA. V dropped 5 bases and J dropped 6; count of bases not matched to a gene: 14. CDR3 loop: CASSGDWWQGANGYTF. The CDR3, as DNA: TGTGCCAGCAGCGGTGACTGGTGGCAGGGGGCTAATGGCTACACCTTC.

The CDR3 reads CASSKEEGNTIYF. In nucleotides, the CDR3 is TGTGCCAGCAGCAAAGAAGAGGGAAACACCATATATTTT. J is TRBJ1-3 and V is TRBV21-1. TRBV21-1 is given as a pseudogene. The length of the CDR3 is 13 residues.

This clone was counted once. The chain recombines TRBV18 with TRBJ1-6; D may be TRBD1 (5 bases). Germline assignment: CDR1 KGHSH and CDR2 LQKENI. Between the trimmed V and J ends, which lost 3 bases and 3 bases, there was a span of 9 bases. The CDR3 contains 15 residues. CDR3 sequence: CASSPAQGYNSPLHF. DNA of the CDR3: TGTGCCAGCTCACCGGCCCAGGGCTATAATTCACCCCTCCACTTT.

The chain carries TRBV19 and TRBJ1-3; tentatively, D is TRBD1 (6 bases). In germline, CDR1 is LNHDA, CDR2 SQIVND (reference sequence). CDR3 length equals 15 residues. V dropped 6 bases and J dropped 7 bases, with 19 bases sitting between them. The CDR3 region has the DNA TGTGCCAGTAGGTCCCGGGACACTCTTGGGAACACCATATATTTT. This codes for CASRSRDTLGNTIYF.

The chain is built from TRBV30 and TRBJ2-7; D is unclear. Germline V gives CDR1 GTSNPN, CDR2 SVGIG (reference sequence). With 2 bases removed from V and 2 bases from J, the gap between germline ends came to 7 bases. The CDR3 is made up of 12 amino acids. The CDR3, as DNA: TGTGCCTGGAGTACGAACACCTACGAGCAGTACTTC. Encoded protein: CAWSTNTYEQYF.

V is TRBV5-4 and J is TRBJ2-2; possibly TRBD1 for D (5 bases). Germline V gene sequence: CDR1 SGHNT, CDR2 YYREEE (reference sequence). The CDR3 covers 15 residues. With 3 bases removed from V and 0 bases from J, the gap between germline ends came to 9 bases. CDR3 in DNA: TGTGCCAGCAGCTCTAGGACATCGAACACCGGGGAGCTGTTTTTT. Protein product: CASSSRTSNTGELFF.

On this clone: Other nucleotide sequences from this sample produce the same CDR3. The chain couples TRBV4-3 to TRBJ2-1, with D unclear. V was shortened by 1 base and J by 0 bases, with 10 bases between the two germline ends. Germline V lookup: CDR1 LGHNA, CDR2 YSLEER. The CDR3 totals 16 residues. CDR3 in amino acids: CASSQVEWSSYNEQFF. In DNA form, the CDR3 reads TGCGCCAGCAGCCAAGTTGAGTGGAGCTCCTACAATGAGCAGTTCTTC.

This clone was recorded only once. The chain recombines TRBV4-1 with TRBJ2-7; TRBD2 aligns across 9 bases. Losses at the gene ends were 3 bases for V and 5 bases for J; bases not matched to a gene: 2. This CDR3 region has 13 residues. CDR1 MGHRA and CDR2 YSYEKL come from the germline V gene. The CDR3 reads CASSQRGGDEQYF. Written as DNA, the CDR3 is TGCGCCAGCAGCCAGCGGGGGGGGGACGAGCAGTACTTC.

J is TRBJ2-6 and V is TRBV27; a weak D match, TRBD1 (5 bases). The germline V gene has CDR1 MNHEY and CDR2 SMNVEV (reference sequence). V was shortened by 3 bases and J by 2 bases, with 14 bases between the two germline ends. The CDR3 extends over 17 amino acids. This CDR3 reads CASSFYFGQAGANVLTF. As DNA, the CDR3 is TGTGCCAGCAGTTTCTATTTCGGACAAGCTGGGGCCAACGTCCTGACTTTC.

This chain uses TRBV11-2 with TRBJ1-1, with 8 bases identical to TRBD1. Per germline, CDR1 SGHAT and CDR2 FQNNGV. This CDR3 region has 15 residues. The junction had 11 bases not matched to a gene; V was cut back by 5 bases and J by 6 bases. The CDR3 DNA follows: TGTGCCAGCAGCGCCGCAGGGGGCGTCGTGTCTGAAGCTTTCTTT. The encoded protein is CASSAAGGVVSEAFF.

The gene calls are TRBV7-9 and TRBJ2-1; 7 bases match TRBD1. V was pared by 5 bases and J by 7 bases, with 5 bases of the junction left unmatched. The CDR3 length is 13 residues. Germline-derived CDR1 and CDR2 are SEHNR and FQNEAQ (reference sequence). The CDR3 DNA reads as TGTGCCAGCAGCGCCGACAGGGCTAATGAGCAGTTCTTC. Translation: CASSADRANEQFF.

The chain employs TRBV4-1 and TRBJ2-2; no clear D. The CDR3 contains 18 residues. V gave up 0 bases and J gave up 1 base, with 15 bases separating them. CDR1 and CDR2 (germline): MGHRA, YSYEKL. Here the CDR3 reads CASSQDTLETWNTGELFF. DNA for the CDR3: TGCGCCAGCAGCCAAGATACACTCGAGACATGGAACACCGGGGAGCTGTTTTTT.

The V and J genes are TRBV5-1 and TRBJ2-7; D might be TRBD1 (6 bases). The V gene's germline CDR1 is SGHRS and CDR2 YFSETQ. The CDR3 consists of 15 residues. V was cut by 3 bases and J by 3 bases, with 16 bases left in between. The CDR3 loop is CASSSPGQQFYEQYF. CDR3 nucleotide sequence: TGCGCCAGCAGCTCTCCGGGACAACAATTCTACGAGCAGTACTTC.

The V and J genes are TRBV18 and TRBJ1-3; 9 nucleotides line up with TRBD1. V was clipped by 3 bases and J by 2 bases; unmatched bases: 5. Germline assignment: CDR1 KGHSH and CDR2 LQKENI. There are 16 residues in the CDR3. The CDR3 sequence is CASSPGQGRAGNTIYF. As DNA, the CDR3 is TGTGCCAGCTCACCGGGACAGGGCAGGGCTGGAAACACCATATATTTT. Combining the CDR3 with reference TRBV18 and TRBJ1-3 gives the whole variable domain NAGVMQNPRHLVRRRGQEARLRCSPMKGHSHVYWYRQLPEEGLKFMVYLQKENIIDESGMPKERFSAEFPKEGPSILRIQQVVRGDSAAYFCASSPGQGRAGNTIYFGEGSWLTVV.